Listed below are T cell receptor beta chains from one sample, sequenced in a study of blood T cells in healthy people across ages. In TCRdb, the 5' RACE reads were re-called with MiXCR into one record per CDR3 protein. The table shows around 820,000 distinct CDR3 sequences, with more than 20% occurring only once. These data also formed part of another study, on T cells of mothers and their children.

Sequencing was performed on blood. Source of these receptors: a boy under 18 in good health. Both conserved end residues are part of each CDR3. Each record gives: J gene, D gene, clone size, V gene, CDR3 DNA, CDR3 protein. The D gene is left open where the match is weak. Some rows mark clone size as missing; the rest say once, few, many or name a class of expanded clone.

>TRBJ1-1|NA|few|TRBV14
TGTGCCAGCAGCCAAGGAAAGGGACTTATGAACACTGAAGCTTTCTTT
CASSQGKGLMNTEAFF
>TRBJ2-3|TRBD2|NA|TRBV9
TGTGCCAGCAGCGTCCTAGCGGGGGCCCCTAGCACAGATACGCAGTATTTT
CASSVLAGAPSTDTQYF
>TRBJ2-3|TRBD1|NA|TRBV19
TGTGCCAGTAGTATGGGTGACAGGGGCTCTACGGATACGCAGTATTTT
CASSMGDRGSTDTQYF
>TRBJ1-1|NA|few|TRBV29-1
TGCAGCGTTGAAAGAGGCCTAACCCTTGAAGCTTTCTTT
CSVERGLTLEAFF
>TRBJ1-2|NA|few|TRBV29-1
TGCAGCGTTGGGACACCCTATGGCTACACCTTC
CSVGTPYGYTF
>TRBJ1-1|NA|few|TRBV4-3
TGCGCCAGCAGCTTCCAGGGAGAAATGAACACTGAAGCTTTCTTT
CASSFQGEMNTEAFF
>TRBJ2-4|TRBD2|few|TRBV29-1
TGCAGCGTTGAAACTAGCGGGACGGTCTCAGCCAAAAACATTCAGTACTTC
CSVETSGTVSAKNIQYF
>TRBJ1-5|TRBD1|NA|TRBV6-5
TGTGCCAGTGCCCCAGGGGGCGATCAGCCCCAGCATTTT
CASAPGGDQPQHF
>TRBJ2-1|TRBD1|few|TRBV9
TGTGCCAGCAGCGTAGGGGACAGGGCGTACAATGAGCAGTTCTTC
CASSVGDRAYNEQFF
>TRBJ2-6|NA|few|TRBV4-3
TGCGCCAGCAGCCGAGAAGTATCTGGGGCCAACGTCCTGACTTTC
CASSREVSGANVLTF
>TRBJ1-6|TRBD1|NA|TRBV5-1
TGCGCCAGCAGCTTGTTGGGACAGAGCTCCTATAATTCACCCCTCCACTTT
CASSLLGQSSYNSPLHF
>TRBJ1-1|NA|NA|TRBV29-1
TGCAGCGTTGAAACCCCTGAAGCTTTCTTT
CSVETPEAFF
>TRBJ1-1|TRBD1|NA|TRBV12-3/TRBV12-4
TGTGCCAGCACCGGGGACAGGGGCAACACTGAAGCTTTCTTT
CASTGDRGNTEAFF
>TRBJ1-2|NA|NA|TRBV6-5
TGTGCCAGCAGTAGGGTCGTGCAGGGGACTGGTGGCTACACCTTC
CASSRVVQGTGGYTF
>TRBJ1-6|NA|NA|TRBV4-1
TGCGCCAGCAGCCAAGCGGGGCCCGTTAATTCACCCCTCCACTTT
CASSQAGPVNSPLHF
>TRBJ2-7|NA|NA|TRBV12-3/TRBV12-4
TGTGCCAGCAGTTTAGGACTATCTCCGCCAAGCTCCTACGAGCAGTACTTC
CASSLGLSPPSSYEQYF
>TRBJ2-5|TRBD2|NA|TRBV10-3
TGTGCCATCAGTGAGGCCCACTGGCGGGAGGGCCTTCGGATAGAGACCCAGTACTTC
CAISEAHWREGLRIETQYF
>TRBJ2-1|NA|NA|TRBV2
TGTGCCAGCAGTGAAGCGCTAACAGATTACAATGAGCAGTTCTTC
CASSEALTDYNEQFF
>TRBJ2-1|NA|few|TRBV6-2/TRBV6-3
TGTGCCAGCAGTTACATCTTAGGAAGGGGGGACAATGAGCAGTTCTTC
CASSYILGRGDNEQFF
>TRBJ2-1|TRBD1|NA|TRBV10-3
TGTGCCATCAGTGAACCGGGCAGGGGGCTGAGCAATGAGCAGTTCTTC
CAISEPGRGLSNEQFF
>TRBJ1-4|NA|few|TRBV15
TGTGCCACCAGCAGAGATCTAACGGGAGGGGAAAAACTGTCTTTT
CATSRDLTGGEKLSF
>TRBJ2-3|NA|NA|TRBV27
TGTGCCAGCAGAAACCAACCGATCCGGGGCCTCGTCACAGATACGCAGTATTTT
CASRNQPIRGLVTDTQYF
>TRBJ2-7|NA|NA|TRBV27
TGTGCCAGCAGTTCCGGGGTGACCTACGAGCAGTACTTC
CASSSGVTYEQYF
>TRBJ2-5|TRBD1|few|TRBV28
TGTGCCAGCAGTTTCAGGGACAGCCAAGAGACCCAGTACTTC
CASSFRDSQETQYF
>TRBJ1-5|NA|NA|TRBV7-2
TGTGCCAGCAGCTTCGAAAGATTCAATCAGCCCCAGCATTTT
CASSFERFNQPQHF
>TRBJ2-3|NA|NA|TRBV21-1
TGTGCCAGCAGCGCAGACTTGTCCAGATCCAAGGCAGATACGCAGTATTTT
CASSADLSRSKADTQYF
>TRBJ2-5|NA|NA|TRBV12-3/TRBV12-4
TGTGCCAGCAGTGGGGGCCAGGCGACCCAGTACTTC
CASSGGQATQYF
>TRBJ2-1|NA|NA|TRBV5-1
TGCGCCAGCAGCTATATGGGGGCTGTTGAGCAGTTCTTC
CASSYMGAVEQFF
>TRBJ2-5|NA|NA|TRBV12-3/TRBV12-4
TGTGCCAGCAGTTTTCAGGGGATGCCCTTGGAGCAGTACTTC
CASSFQGMPLEQYF
>TRBJ1-5|TRBD1|few|TRBV6-2/TRBV6-3
TGTGCCAGCAGCCTCGGGACAGGGATTTGGGGCAATCAGCCCCAGCATTTT
CASSLGTGIWGNQPQHF
>TRBJ2-4|TRBD2|NA|TRBV7-2
TGTGCCAGCAGCTTACCTAGGGGTGGGCTAGCGGTAACGCTAGCCAAAAACATTCAGTACTTC
CASSLPRGGLAVTLAKNIQYF
>TRBJ2-1|NA|few|TRBV27
TGTGCCAGCAGTTTGTTGGCCCACTCTGAGCAGTTCTTC
CASSLLAHSEQFF
>TRBJ1-4|TRBD1|NA|TRBV7-2
TGTGCCAGCAGTTTAGGACAGGGTAAAGAAAAACTGTTTTTT
CASSLGQGKEKLFF
>TRBJ2-7|NA|NA|TRBV10-3
TGTGCCATCAGTGAGTCGAGGGGGACGACCTCCTACGAGCAGTACTTC
CAISESRGTTSYEQYF
>TRBJ2-1|NA|NA|TRBV29-1
TGCAGCGTTGAAGATCGGAGGGACGATGAGCAGTTCTTC
CSVEDRRDDEQFF
>TRBJ2-7|TRBD1|few|TRBV9
TGTGCCAGCAGCGTCGCTAGGGACAGGGTGCCATCCTACGAGCAGTACTTC
CASSVARDRVPSYEQYF
>TRBJ2-7|NA|NA|TRBV28
TGTGCCAGCAGTGGGCAGCGCGAGCAGTACTTC
CASSGQREQYF